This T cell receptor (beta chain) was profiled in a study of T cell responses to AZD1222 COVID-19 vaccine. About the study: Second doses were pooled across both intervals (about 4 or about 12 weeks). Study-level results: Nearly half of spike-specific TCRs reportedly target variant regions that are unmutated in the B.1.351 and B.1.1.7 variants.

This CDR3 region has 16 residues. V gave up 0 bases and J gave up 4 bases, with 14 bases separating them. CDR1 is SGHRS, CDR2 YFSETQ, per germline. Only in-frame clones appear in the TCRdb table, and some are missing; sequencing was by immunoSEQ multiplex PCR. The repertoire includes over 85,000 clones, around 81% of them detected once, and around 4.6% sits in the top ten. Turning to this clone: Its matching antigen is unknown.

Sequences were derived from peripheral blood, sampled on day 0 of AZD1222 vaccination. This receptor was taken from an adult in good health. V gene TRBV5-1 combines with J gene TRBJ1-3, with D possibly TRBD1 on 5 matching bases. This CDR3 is CASSLEFGGAGNTIYF. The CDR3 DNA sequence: TGCGCCAGCAGCTTGGAATTTGGGGGAGCCGGAAACACCATATATTTT.